The 21 T cell receptor beta chains given below trace back to one sample, sequenced in a study of shared clonotypes between healthy human individuals. The table came from immunoSEQ multiplex PCR; TCRdb's copy has only in-frame clones and leaves some out. Counted here are about 2.4 million clones, 93% occurring once; the ten biggest clones make up 0.36%. The specimen sequenced was naive CD4+ T cells from PBMCs. Subset of the sample: CD45RA+ positively selected. These receptors were obtained from a young man in good health. Some clones in this sample may be carry-over from other donors' samples.

V gene TRBV7-2 combines with J gene TRBJ2-7; perhaps TRBD2 as D (6 bases). The CDR3 totals 13 residues. The germline V gene encodes CDR1 SGHTA and CDR2 FQGNSA. Deletions cut 8 bases from V and 6 bases from J, with 17 bases between. The CDR3 DNA is TGTGCCAGCGGCCCGGGGGTTCTCCGCGAGCAGTACTTC. Amino acid sequence: CASGPGVLREQYF.

The chain joins TRBV28 to TRBJ2-5; TRBD2 agrees at 8 bases. The J call could be wrong; TRBJ2-7 is a better fit for the DNA end. Per germline, CDR1 MDHEN and CDR2 SYDVKM. The CDR3 is 18 amino acids. The CDR3 is CASSLWMLHLQRESEQYF. CDR3 sequence (DNA): TGTGCCAGCAGTTTATGGATGCTGCATTTACAGCGGGAGAGCGAGCAGTACTTC.

V is TRBV15 and J is TRBJ1-5; perhaps TRBD1 as D (6 bases). This CDR3 comprises 18 residues. Germline V gives CDR1 LNHNV, CDR2 YYDKDF (reference sequence). The V end was cut by 0 bases, the J end by 4 bases, with 19 bases between. This CDR3 is CATSRDLKGGLGNQPQHF. In nucleotides, the CDR3 is TGTGCCACCAGCAGAGATTTAAAGGGGGGGCTTGGGAATCAGCCCCAGCATTTT.

In the case of this clone: The sample holds other DNA sequences that translate to the same CDR3. This chain links TRBV10-3 with TRBJ1-5; no definite D call. V was clipped by 3 bases and J by 0 bases, with 6 bases between them. The CDR3 is 14 amino acids. Germline CDR1 and CDR2: ENHRY and SYGVKD. The CDR3 sequence: CAISEGYSNQPQHF. CDR3 coding DNA: TGTGCCATCAGTGAAGGGTATAGCAATCAGCCCCAGCATTTT.

This clone was recorded once. The V call is TRBV9, the J call TRBJ2-1, with unresolved D. V shed 0 bases and J shed 0 bases, with 10 bases lying between them. The CDR3 spans 16 residues. Germline V CDR1 and CDR2: SGDLS, YYNGEE. CDR3 residues: CASSVGAESSYNEQFF. The CDR3 nucleotides are TGTGCCAGCAGCGTAGGGGCGGAAAGCTCCTACAATGAGCAGTTCTTC.

This clone showed up just once. This chain joins TRBV6-6 and TRBJ2-7; D gene unclear. V was cut by 2 bases and J by 3 bases, with 5 bases left in between. Germline CDR1 is MNHNY and CDR2 is SVGAGI (reference sequence). CDR3 length: 12 residues. CDR3 in DNA: TGTGCCAGCAGTTACGACCGCTACGAGCAGTACTTC. This codes for CASSYDRYEQYF.

The J gene is TRBJ2-5, the V gene TRBV18; D remains ambiguous. This CDR3 comprises 13 residues. Trimming removed 0 bases at V and 5 bases at J, with 7 bases between. Germline assignment: CDR1 KGHSH and CDR2 LQKENI. CDR3 in DNA: TGTGCCAGCTCACCACCAGGTTTCGAGACCCAGTACTTC. It encodes CASSPPGFETQYF.

This chain links TRBV9 with TRBJ2-1; the D gene could be TRBD1 or TRBD2 (5 bases each). The CDR3 sequence is 14 residues long. V lost 5 bases and J lost 3, with 12 bases in between. Germline values: CDR1 SGDLS, CDR2 YYNGEE. The CDR3 spells CASSPGTVYNEQFF. DNA for the CDR3: TGTGCCAGCAGTCCCGGGACGGTCTACAATGAGCAGTTCTTC.

The V call is TRBV6-1, the J call TRBJ2-7; possibly TRBD2 for D (5 bases). Germline loops: CDR1 MNHNS, CDR2 SASEGT. With 8 bases removed from V and 6 bases from J, the gap between germline ends came to 11 bases. The CDR3 totals 11 residues. The CDR3 sequence: CASGAGGEQYF. The DNA of the CDR3 is TGTGCCAGCGGAGCAGGAGGCGAGCAGTACTTC.

This clone has just one count. At one of its ends the junction is not consistent with the germline gene, which may arise from a read error. V is TRBV28 and J is TRBJ1-5, with unresolved D. The germline CDR1 and CDR2 sequences are MDHEN and SYDVKM. The CDR3 totals 13 residues. The CDR3: CASKANSNQPQHF. The DNA for the CDR3 is TGTGCCAGCAAAGCCAACAGCAACCAGCCCCAGCATTTT. The full variable domain, with the rest looked up from reference TRBV28 and TRBJ1-5, is DVKVTQSSRYLVKRTGEKVFLECVQDMDHENMFWYRQDPGLGLRLIYFSYDVKMKEKGDIPEGYSVSREKKERFSLILESASTNQTSMYLCASKANSNQPQHFGDGTRLSIL.

The chain is built from TRBV2 and TRBJ2-5; TRBD2 matches at 8 bases. Germline lookup yields CDR1 SNHLY and CDR2 FYNNEI. The CDR3 consists of 13 residues. Losses at the gene ends were 5 bases for V and 6 bases for J; bases not matched to a gene: 5. The DNA for the CDR3 is TGTGCCAGCAGTCCGGGACTAGGAAAGACCCAGTACTTC. It specifies CASSPGLGKTQYF.

The V gene is TRBV29-1, the J gene TRBJ2-3; D unclear. The germline V and J ends were trimmed by 3 bases and 0 bases, with 13 bases remaining between them. This CDR3 is 15 amino acids long. Germline V lookup: CDR1 SQVTM, CDR2 ANQGSEA. The CDR3 DNA reads TGCAGCGTTGAGTCCCAGACCCCCAGCACAGATACGCAGTATTTT. Its protein is CSVESQTPSTDTQYF.

The chain is built from TRBV7-2 and TRBJ2-1; 8 bases line up with TRBD2. J gave up 6 bases and V 4 bases, and 8 bases lay outside the gene matches. CDR3 size: 15 residues. Germline V CDR1 and CDR2: SGHTA, FQGNSA. In nucleotides, the CDR3 is TGTGCCAGCAGCTCGTCGGGAGGGCCGGGCAATGAGCAGTTCTTC. Its translation: CASSSSGGPGNEQFF.

The chain employs TRBV7-6 and TRBJ1-3, with D possibly TRBD1 on 5 matching bases. The CDR3 covers 15 residues. The V and J ends lost 5 bases and 1 base respectively, with 12 bases between them. Germline CDR1 SGHVS, CDR2 FNYEAQ. Here the CDR3 reads CASSAQWGSGNTIYF. DNA for the CDR3: TGTGCCAGCAGCGCCCAGTGGGGGTCTGGAAACACCATATATTTT.

The CDR3 loop reads CASSDGTAGIYEQYF. The CDR3 nucleotides read TGCGCCAGCAGTGACGGTACAGCGGGGATCTACGAGCAGTACTTC. This rearrangement joins TRBV10-1 to TRBJ2-7; 7 nucleotides align to TRBD2. Germline-derived CDR1 and CDR2 are WNHNN and SYGVQD (reference sequence). J was trimmed by 3 bases and V by 3 bases; bases with no gene match: 8. The CDR3 contains 15 residues.

J is TRBJ2-7 and V is TRBV28, with a possible D match to TRBD1 (6 bases). Germline V CDR1 and CDR2: MDHEN, SYDVKM. V dropped 7 bases and J dropped 2 bases, with 15 bases sitting between them. There are 14 residues in the CDR3. The CDR3 here is CASTGTRGAYEQYF. The CDR3 DNA is TGTGCCAGCACTGGGACAAGGGGAGCCTACGAGCAGTACTTC.

This clone was seen a handful of times. This sequence joins TRBV19 and TRBJ1-2, with D maybe TRBD1 (5 bases). This CDR3 is 14 amino acids long. The V and J ends lost 3 bases and 4 bases respectively, with 12 bases between them. CDR1 is LNHDA, CDR2 SQIVND, per germline (reference sequence). DNA for the CDR3: TGTGCCAGTAGTATTCACCCGGGGGGCTATGGCTACACCTTC. Translation gives CASSIHPGGYGYTF.

This chain connects TRBV4-1 to TRBJ2-7, with 7 bases lining up with TRBD1. This CDR3 region has 16 residues. CDR1 is MGHRA and CDR2 is YSYEKL in the germline V gene. The V segment lost 7 bases and the J segment 2 bases; nucleotides outside the gene matches: 14. CDR3 protein: CASKMDPRGSPYEQYF. The CDR3 nucleotides are TGCGCCAGCAAGATGGACCCCAGGGGGTCCCCCTACGAGCAGTACTTC.

The rearrangement joins TRBV6-6 to TRBJ1-2; maybe TRBD1 (6 bases). The CDR3 totals 14 residues. Germline CDR1 is MNHNY and CDR2 is SVGAGI (reference sequence). Trimming took off 10 bases at V and 3 bases at J, with 18 bases between the two ends. CDR3 in DNA: TGTGCCACCCAAGGGGCAACAGGGTACTATGGCTACACCTTC. Its translation is CATQGATGYYGYTF.

V gene TRBV27 combines with J gene TRBJ2-2, with 7 nucleotides matching TRBD1. The CDR3 totals 14 residues. Losses at the gene ends were 5 bases for V and 5 bases for J; bases not matched to a gene: 5. Germline values: CDR1 MNHEY, CDR2 SMNVEV (reference sequence). The CDR3 sequence is CASSPGQLTGELFF. CDR3 bases: TGTGCCAGCAGTCCGGGACAGCTTACCGGGGAGCTGTTTTTT.

The chain uses TRBV15 and TRBJ2-3, with a possible D match to TRBD2 (5 bases). This CDR3 is built from 14 residues. Germline CDR1 is LNHNV and CDR2 is YYDKDF (reference sequence). Trimming cost V 3 bases and J 1 base, with 8 bases left between them. The DNA for the CDR3 is TGTGCCACCAGCAGGAGGGCGGGCACAGATACGCAGTATTTT. It yields the protein CATSRRAGTDTQYF.